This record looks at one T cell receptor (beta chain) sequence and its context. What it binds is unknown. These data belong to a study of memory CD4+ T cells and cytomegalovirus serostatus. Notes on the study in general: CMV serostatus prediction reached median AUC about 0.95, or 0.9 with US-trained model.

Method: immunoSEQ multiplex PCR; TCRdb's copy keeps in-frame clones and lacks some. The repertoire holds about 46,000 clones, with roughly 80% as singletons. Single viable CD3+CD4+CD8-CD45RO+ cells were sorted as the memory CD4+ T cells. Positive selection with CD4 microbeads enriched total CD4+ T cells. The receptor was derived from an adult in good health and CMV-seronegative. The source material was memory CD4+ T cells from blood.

The CDR3 DNA is TGTGCCAGCAGCTTAGATCAGGGTTTTTTTCGTGGCTACACCTTC. Its protein product is CASSLDQGFFRGYTF. The rearrangement joins TRBV7-8 to TRBJ1-2, with D possibly TRBD1 on 5 matching bases. Trimming took off 1 base at V and 7 bases at J, with 16 bases between the two ends. From germline, CDR1 is SGHVS and CDR2 FQNEAQ. The CDR3 has 15 amino acids.